The rows below give T cell receptor beta chains drawn from one sample of a study of blood T cell repertoires in COVID-19. The assay was immunoSEQ multiplex PCR, and TCRdb's table has in-frame clones only and misses some. Of 150,000 to 200,000 clones listed, more than 75% are singletons. The specimen was PBMCs or T cells enriched from blood (not recorded which). These receptors came from a woman aged 45-59 years who had recovered from COVID-19. CDR3s include the opening cysteine and the closing phenylalanine or tryptophan. Each record gives: CDR3 protein, CDR3 DNA, V gene, J gene, clone size, D gene. The D gene is left open where the match is weak. Rows give clone size only sometimes, using once, few, many, or a class for an expanded clone.

CASSSQGNTEAFF,TGTGCCAGCAGCTCGCAGGGGAACACTGAAGCTTTCTTT,TRBV7-3,TRBJ1-1,.,.
CASSLALAAGANVLTF,TGTGCCAGCAGCTTAGCGTTAGCTGCGGGGGCCAACGTCCTGACTTTC,TRBV7-9,TRBJ2-6,.,.
CASSSGEAGGITGQYF,TGTGCCAGCAGTTCCGGAGAAGCGGGAGGGATTACAGGGCAGTACTTC,TRBV27,TRBJ2-7,.,TRBD2
CASSPPTNEQFF,TGTGCCAGCTCACCACCTACAAATGAGCAGTTCTTC,TRBV18,TRBJ2-1,.,.
CASRVLSGDTQYF,TGTGCCAGCAGGGTGTTGTCCGGTGATACGCAGTATTTT,TRBV27,TRBJ2-3,.,.
CASTANGGETQYF,TGTGCCAGCACCGCAAATGGGGGGGAGACCCAGTACTTC,TRBV2,TRBJ2-5,.,.
CASSQDTRGRSEQFF,TGTGCCAGCAGCCAAGATACAAGAGGAAGGAGTGAGCAGTTCTTC,TRBV3-1/TRBV3-2,TRBJ2-1,few,.
CASRKEGAGNQPQHF,TGTGCCAGTAGGAAGGAGGGGGCTGGGAATCAGCCCCAGCATTTT,TRBV19,TRBJ1-5,.,TRBD1
CASSSIGQGRVYEQYF,TGTGCCAGCAGCTCAATTGGACAGGGAAGGGTCTACGAGCAGTACTTC,TRBV6-2/TRBV6-3,TRBJ2-7,few,TRBD1
CAWSKRRGPLTEAFF,TGTGCCTGGAGTAAAAGAAGAGGGCCCCTCACTGAAGCTTTCTTT,TRBV30,TRBJ1-1,.,.
CASSSLGTGDSPLHF,TGTGCCAGCAGCTCCCTGGGGACAGGGGATTCACCCCTCCACTTT,TRBV7-3,TRBJ1-6,.,TRBD1
CASSPFRDRVDAQYF,TGTGCCAGCAGCCCTTTCCGGGACAGGGTAGACGCGCAGTACTTC,TRBV7-9,TRBJ2-7,.,TRBD1
CAWSPKQGNYGYTF,TGTGCCTGGAGTCCAAAACAGGGCAACTATGGCTACACCTTC,TRBV30,TRBJ1-2,.,.
CASSPTRRLGNTEAFF,TGTGCCAGCAGCCCCACGAGGCGTCTCGGAAACACTGAAGCTTTCTTT,TRBV7-8,TRBJ1-1,once,.
CASSLGLAGYNEQFF,TGTGCCAGCAGCTTGGGACTAGCGGGTTACAATGAGCAGTTCTTC,TRBV7-3,TRBJ2-1,.,TRBD2
CASLTAGGPGDTQYF,TGTGCCAGCCTAACGGCGGGAGGGCCGGGAGATACGCAGTATTTT,TRBV5-4,TRBJ2-3,.,TRBD2
CASSNSAANTGELFF,TGTGCCAGCAGCAATTCAGCGGCGAACACCGGGGAGCTGTTTTTT,TRBV9,TRBJ2-2,few,.
CASSAPEKGTGGFYYGYTF,TGTGCCAGCAGCGCACCCGAAAAAGGGACAGGTGGCTTCTACTATGGCTACACCTTC,TRBV5-5,TRBJ1-2,.,TRBD1
CASRITSGRPTGELFF,TGTGCCAGCAGGATCACTAGCGGGAGGCCCACCGGGGAGCTGTTTTTT,TRBV28,TRBJ2-2,.,TRBD2
CASSEFQVTEAFF,TGCGCCAGCAGTGAGTTTCAGGTAACTGAAGCTTTCTTT,TRBV10-2,TRBJ1-1,.,.
CASSLAPPLAGVSYEQYF,TGTGCCAGCAGCTTAGCGCCCCCCCTAGCGGGAGTCTCCTACGAGCAGTACTTC,TRBV7-9,TRBJ2-7,.,TRBD2
CASSPRVGDRGLFYEQYF,TGTGCCAGCAGCCCGAGGGTCGGGGACAGGGGACTCTTTTACGAGCAGTACTTC,TRBV9,TRBJ2-7,.,TRBD1
CASSQWGGKYEQYF,TGCGCCAGCAGCCAATGGGGCGGGAAATACGAGCAGTACTTC,TRBV4-1,TRBJ2-7,once,.
CASSLELTRSFWEQFF,TGTGCCAGCAGCTTAGAGCTGACTAGGAGTTTCTGGGAGCAGTTCTTC,TRBV7-9,TRBJ2-1,.,.
CASRATGGNTGELFF,TGTGCCAGCAGAGCCACAGGGGGGAACACCGGGGAGCTGTTTTTT,TRBV9,TRBJ2-2,.,TRBD1
CSASMGHSTGELFF,TGCAGTGCTAGTATGGGACACTCCACCGGGGAGCTGTTTTTT,TRBV20-1,TRBJ2-2,.,.
CASSLTFTGVDGYTF,TGTGCCAGCAGCTTAACCTTCACAGGGGTGGATGGCTACACCTTC,TRBV7-3,TRBJ1-2,.,TRBD1
CASSPLGVSGNTDTQYF,TGTGCCAGCAGCCCCCTGGGAGTGAGCGGGAACACAGATACGCAGTATTTT,TRBV5-4,TRBJ2-3,.,TRBD2
CASSDRYHYGYTF,TGTGCCAGCAGTGACAGGTACCACTATGGCTACACCTTC,TRBV6-2/TRBV6-3,TRBJ1-2,.,.
CASSQEGGGNHYEQYF,TGTGCCAGCAGCCAAGAAGGTGGCGGGAACCACTACGAGCAGTACTTC,TRBV4-2,TRBJ2-7,.,.
CASSPSGSINTGELFF,TGTGCCAGCTCACCGAGCGGGAGTATTAACACCGGGGAGCTGTTTTTT,TRBV18,TRBJ2-2,.,TRBD2
CASSPQGSEKLFF,TGTGCCAGCAGCCCACAGGGGTCTGAAAAACTGTTTTTT,TRBV3-1/TRBV3-2,TRBJ1-4,.,TRBD1
CASSYSGGAGEKLFF,TGTGCCAGCAGTTACTCCGGGGGGGCTGGGGAAAAACTGTTTTTT,TRBV6-6,TRBJ1-4,once,.
CSVAVTGTRAVF,TGCAGCGTTGCTGTGACCGGGACTCGGGCCGTCTTC,TRBV29-1,TRBJ2-1,.,.
CATSAGRYGYTF,TGTGCCACCAGTGCAGGTCGCTATGGCTACACCTTC,TRBV24-1,TRBJ1-2,.,.
CASSTGDYGYTF,TGTGCCAGCAGTACAGGAGACTATGGCTACACCTTC,TRBV2,TRBJ1-2,.,.
CASSLSPTGYLGGEQYF,TGCGCCAGCAGCTTGTCCCCGACCGGATATTTAGGAGGGGAGCAGTACTTC,TRBV5-1,TRBJ2-7,.,.
CASSLFSGTSNQPQHF,TGTGCCAGCAGTTTATTTTCAGGCACTAGCAATCAGCCCCAGCATTTT,TRBV27,TRBJ1-5,.,.
CAWSRQGRDIQYF,TGTGCCTGGAGCCGACAGGGACGGGACATTCAGTACTTC,TRBV30,TRBJ2-4,once,TRBD1
CASSQTENQPQHF,TGTGCCAGCAGCCAAACAGAAAATCAGCCCCAGCATTTT,TRBV3-1/TRBV3-2,TRBJ1-5,.,.
CASSPPGGGGNQPQHF,TGTGCCAGCTCACCACCCGGGGGAGGGGGCAATCAGCCCCAGCATTTT,TRBV18,TRBJ1-5,.,.
CASSARVRGNQPQHF,TGTGCCAGCAGTGCCCGAGTGAGGGGCAATCAGCCCCAGCATTTT,TRBV2,TRBJ1-5,.,.